Listed here are 10 T cell receptor beta chains from one sample, sequenced in a study of shared clonotypes between healthy human individuals. Profiled with immunoSEQ multiplex PCR; TCRdb holds only in-frame clones, not every one. Of tens of thousands of clones detected, around 57% appear once; the ten largest clones hold roughly 49%. Sample: memory CD8+ T cells sorted from blood. Subset: CD45RO+ cells pooled with CCR7-negative TemRA cells. These receptors were collected from a young man in good health.

This chain uses TRBV9 with TRBJ2-6; 7 bases agree with TRBD1. Germline CDR1 SGDLS, CDR2 YYNGEE. There are 16 residues in the CDR3. Trimming at V came to 4 bases and at J to 0 bases, leaving 4 bases not matched to a gene. The CDR3 sequence is CASSFGQASGANVLTF. The CDR3, as DNA: TGTGCCAGCAGCTTTGGACAGGCCTCTGGGGCCAACGTCCTGACTTTC.

The CDR3 sequence: CASSASTGEQFF. CDR3 in DNA: TGTGCCAGCAGCGCGTCGACCGGTGAGCAGTTCTTC. The rearrangement links TRBV7-8 to TRBJ2-1, with unresolved D. The CDR3 is made up of 12 amino acids. V lost 5 bases and J lost 9, with 11 bases in between. CDR1 and CDR2 from the germline V gene are SGHVS and FQNEAQ.

The chain uses TRBV6-5 and TRBJ2-7; 10 nucleotides agree with TRBD2. The V and J ends lost 4 bases and 3 bases, in that order; junction bases with no gene match: 9. Germline V gene data show CDR1 as MNHEY and CDR2 as SVGAGI. There are 16 residues in the CDR3. The CDR3 bases are TGTGCCAGCAGTTCCATCCTAGCGGGAGACCACTACGAGCAGTACTTC. Amino acids: CASSSILAGDHYEQYF.

The chain has TRBV14 and TRBJ2-2, with TRBD2 matching over 10 bases. Germline CDR1 and CDR2: SGHDN and FVKESK. The trim removed 4 bases at V and 1 base at J, leaving 12 bases unmatched. CDR3 length: 19 residues. The CDR3 reads CASSLKVGLAALNTGELFF. The CDR3 region has the DNA TGTGCCAGCAGCCTCAAAGTCGGACTAGCGGCTCTGAACACCGGGGAGCTGTTTTTT.

The CDR3 loop reads CASSLYSGREQYF. In DNA, the CDR3 is TGTGCCAGCAGTTTATATAGCGGCAGAGAGCAGTACTTC. The chain has TRBV27 and TRBJ2-7; tentative D call: TRBD2 (6 bases). The CDR3 has 13 amino acids. CDR1 is MNHEY, CDR2 SMNVEV, per germline (reference sequence). Trimming shortened V by 1 base and J by 7 bases, and 11 bases separated the two germline ends.

The genes are TRBV7-9 and TRBJ2-4; tentatively, D is TRBD1 or TRBD2 (5 bases each). The CDR3 contains 16 residues. CDR1 is SEHNR, CDR2 FQNEAQ, per germline (reference sequence). V shed 3 bases and J shed 4 bases, with 16 bases lying between them. CDR3 amino acids: CASSFPSGTPKNIQYF. CDR3 bases: TGTGCCAGCAGCTTCCCCTCCGGGACGCCAAAAAACATTCAGTACTTC.

The chain uses TRBV4-1 and TRBJ2-3; 9 bases map to TRBD2. CDR1 and CDR2 (germline): MGHRA, YSYEKL. The CDR3 is made up of 15 amino acids. The trim removed 8 bases at V and 4 bases at J, leaving 10 bases unmatched. The CDR3 region is CASAGPSGRPDTQYF. The CDR3 nucleotides are TGCGCCAGCGCGGGCCCAAGCGGGAGGCCAGATACGCAGTATTTT.

The chain employs TRBV4-3 and TRBJ1-5, with TRBD1 matching 8 bases. CDR1 and CDR2 (germline): LGHNA, YSLEER. The CDR3 covers 15 residues. V lost 4 bases and J lost 5; bases outside the gene matches: 7. DNA of the CDR3: TGCGCCAGCAGCCCGGACAGGGTGGGCTATCAGCCCCAGCATTTT. It is translated as CASSPDRVGYQPQHF.

The rearrangement joins TRBV5-1 to TRBJ2-7; D remains ambiguous. V lost 2 bases to trimming and J lost 3 bases, with 9 bases between them. Germline-derived CDR1 and CDR2 are SGHRS and YFSETQ. CDR3 size: 13 residues. As DNA, the CDR3 is TGCGCCAGCAGCTTCCAACAAGGCTACGAGCAGTACTTC. This gives the protein CASSFQQGYEQYF.

The chain uses TRBV6-4 and TRBJ2-2; D gene uncertain. CDR1 and CDR2 (germline): MRHNA, SNTAGT. Trimming took off 6 bases at V and 4 bases at J, with 6 bases between the two ends. The CDR3 totals 12 residues. The CDR3 DNA sequence: TGTGCCAGCAGGAAGGGCACCGGGGAGCTGTTTTTT. Protein product: CASRKGTGELFF.